A selection of T cell receptor beta chains follows, all from one sample in a study of CD8+ T cells in alopecia areata. Using immunoSEQ multiplex PCR, the repertoire was profiled, and TCRdb retains in-frame clones only, with some absent. Found here are about 120,000 clones, less than 80% of them singletons; the top ten hold approximately 2.6%. The sample consisted of CD4+ T cells sorted from blood. The receptors come from a human donor in good health. The CDR3 runs from the conserved cysteine through the conserved F or W. A D gene is named only where the DNA matches it firmly. Only part of the rows carry a size: once, few, many, or a class if the clone is expanded.

TRBJ2-3 | NA | TRBV18 | TRBD2 | TGTGCCAGCTCACCACCCGGACTAGCGGGGGGCACAGATACGCAGTATTTT | CASSPPGLAGGTDTQYF
TRBJ1-2 | NA | TRBV4-1 | TRBD1 | TGCGCCAGCAGCCTAGCGGGACAGGGGACCTATGGCTACACCTTC | CASSLAGQGTYGYTF
TRBJ2-7 | few | TRBV29-1 | TRBD1 | TGCAGCGTCACGGAGACAGGGAGCTTCTACGAGCAGTACTTC | CSVTETGSFYEQYF
TRBJ2-7 | NA | TRBV30 | NA | TGTGCCTGGAACCCCCAGGGGTCCTACGAGCAGTACTTC | CAWNPQGSYEQYF
TRBJ2-7 | NA | TRBV25-1 | NA | TGTGCCAGCAGTGATTTATACGAGCAGTACTTC | CASSDLYEQYF
TRBJ1-5 | NA | TRBV5-6 | TRBD1 | TGTGCCAGCAGCTCCGGGACAGGGAATCAGCCCCAGCATTTT | CASSSGTGNQPQHF
TRBJ2-7 | NA | TRBV28 | NA | TGTGCCAGCAGACCCCATTTGGAGGGGCGGAAGGACGAGCAGTACTTC | CASRPHLEGRKDEQYF
TRBJ1-3 | NA | TRBV5-4 | NA | TGTGCCAGCAGCTTGGGGAGACAGAACTCTGGAAACACCATATATTTT | CASSLGRQNSGNTIYF
TRBJ1-1 | NA | TRBV29-1 | NA | TGCAGCACCGCGGCGGGGAACACTGAAGCTTTCTTT | CSTAAGNTEAFF
TRBJ1-1 | few | TRBV7-8 | NA | TGTGCCAGCAGCTTAGAGGGGGGCAACTACGAAGCTTTCTTT | CASSLEGGNYEAFF
TRBJ2-5 | few | TRBV7-2 | NA | TGTGCCAGCAGCTTAACTTCCTTAGAGACCCAGTACTTC | CASSLTSLETQYF
TRBJ1-1 | few | TRBV11-1 | TRBD1 | TGTGCCAGCAGCCAGGTGGCAGGGGGAACTGAAGCTTTCTTT | CASSQVAGGTEAFF
TRBJ2-7 | NA | TRBV29-1 | NA | TGCAGCGTTGGCACAGGCTACGAGCAGTACTTC | CSVGTGYEQYF
TRBJ1-1 | once | TRBV6-5 | TRBD1 | TGTGCCAGCAGTTACTCCGGACAGGAATCGGCTTTCTTT | CASSYSGQESAFF
TRBJ1-4 | NA | TRBV5-1 | NA | TGCGCCAGCAGCAGGGGATCAAATGAAAAACTGTTTTTT | CASSRGSNEKLFF
TRBJ2-5 | NA | TRBV10-3 | NA | TGTGCCATCAGTGAGAAACAGGGTCAAGAGACCCAGTACTTC | CAISEKQGQETQYF
TRBJ2-5 | NA | TRBV2 | NA | TGTGCCGGCCGACCCCAGCCACAAGAGACCCAGTACTTC | CAGRPQPQETQYF
TRBJ1-2 | NA | TRBV6-5 | NA | TGTGCCAGCAGTTCCCGGGGTGATGGCTACACCTTC | CASSSRGDGYTF
TRBJ2-7 | NA | TRBV5-6 | NA | TGTGCCAGCAGCTTCGGGGGACTTCCCCCCTACGAGCAGTACTTC | CASSFGGLPPYEQYF
TRBJ1-1 | few | TRBV29-1 | NA | TGCAGCGTTACAAGGGGGGGCACTGAAGCTTTCTTT | CSVTRGGTEAFF
TRBJ2-5 | NA | TRBV4-1 | TRBD2 | TGCGCCAGCAGCCAAGAGGCGAGCGGGGGAGAGACCCAGTACTTC | CASSQEASGGETQYF
TRBJ2-7 | NA | TRBV20-1 | TRBD2 | TGCAGTGGACTAGCGGGAGGCGAGCAGTACTTC | CSGLAGGEQYF
TRBJ2-7 | many | TRBV7-2 | NA | TGTGCCAGCAGCTTATTTACCTACGAGCAGTACTTC | CASSLFTYEQYF
TRBJ2-5 | once | TRBV7-2 | NA | TGTGCCAGCAGCTTAGCGAGCTGGGAGACCCAGTACTTC | CASSLASWETQYF
TRBJ2-5 | NA | TRBV30 | NA | TGTGCCTGGAGTGGCCGGGGAGGAGAGACCCAGTACTTC | CAWSGRGGETQYF
TRBJ2-1 | NA | TRBV29-1 | NA | TGCAGCGTTGAAGACCCGGGAACTCAGTTCTTC | CSVEDPGTQFF
TRBJ2-5 | NA | TRBV7-9 | NA | TGTGCCAGCATCCTAACGGAAGGGGTAGAGACCCAGTACTTC | CASILTEGVETQYF
TRBJ1-5 | NA | TRBV6-5 | NA | TGTGCCAGCAGTTACTCGGGCAGAGGAGGCAATCAGCCCCAGCATTTT | CASSYSGRGGNQPQHF
TRBJ1-3 | few | TRBV6-4 | NA | TGTGCCAGCACCCCGTCGAGGGGTGGAAACACCATATATTTT | CASTPSRGGNTIYF
TRBJ1-1 | few | TRBV28 | NA | TGTGCCAGCAGCCTAAACCCAGGGGCGCGAACTGAAGCTTTCTTT | CASSLNPGARTEAFF
TRBJ2-5 | once | TRBV7-6 | NA | TGTGCCAGCAGTTTTCCCTCGGGGAAAGCACAAGAGACCCAGTACTTC | CASSFPSGKAQETQYF
TRBJ2-1 | NA | TRBV29-1 | NA | TGCAGCGTGTCCCAGTGGGGTGAGCAGTTCTTC | CSVSQWGEQFF
TRBJ2-2 | NA | TRBV7-9 | NA | TGTGCCAGCAGCTTAGGAGCCACCGGGGAGCTGTTTTTT | CASSLGATGELFF
TRBJ2-7 | NA | TRBV2 | TRBD2 | TGTGCCAGCAGACGACTAGCGGGGGAAGGGGGCTCCTACGAGCAGTACTTC | CASRRLAGEGGSYEQYF
TRBJ1-2 | NA | TRBV27 | NA | TGTGCCAGCGGCCTTTGGGGGTCCAGCTATGGCTACACCTTC | CASGLWGSSYGYTF
TRBJ2-1 | NA | TRBV5-6 | NA | TGTGCCAGCAGCCGACCACCTAGTGCTGAGCAGTTCTTC | CASSRPPSAEQFF
TRBJ2-1 | NA | TRBV5-6 | NA | TGTGCCAGCAGCTTACAGACGAGCTCCTACAATGAGCAGTTCTTC | CASSLQTSSYNEQFF
TRBJ2-2 | NA | TRBV5-6 | NA | TGTGCCAGCAGCTTGTACGACGGCAACACCGGGGAGCTGTTTTTT | CASSLYDGNTGELFF
TRBJ2-5 | NA | TRBV29-1 | TRBD1 | TGCAGCGTTGCACAGGGGGTCGAGACCCAGTACTTC | CSVAQGVETQYF
TRBJ1-1 | NA | TRBV7-7 | NA | TGTGCCAGCAGTAGGCAGCCCAACGCTGAAGCTTTCTTT | CASSRQPNAEAFF
TRBJ2-5 | NA | TRBV29-1 | TRBD2 | TGCAGCGGAAGCGGGGCAGAAGAGACCCAGTACTTC | CSGSGAEETQYF
TRBJ2-6 | NA | TRBV30 | NA | TGTGCCTGGAGTCCCGGCAGGGCCGGGGCCAACGTCCTGACTTTC | CAWSPGRAGANVLTF
TRBJ2-5 | few | TRBV6-6 | NA | TGTGCCAGCGGAGGACAGCCCCAAGAGACCCAGTACTTC | CASGGQPQETQYF
TRBJ2-5 | NA | TRBV2 | NA | TGTGCCGGAAAGGGGGACCAAGAGACCCAGTACTTC | CAGKGDQETQYF
TRBJ2-3 | NA | TRBV19 | TRBD1 | TGTGCCAGTAGGGACAGGGGGCGGACAGATACGCAGTATTTT | CASRDRGRTDTQYF
TRBJ2-3 | NA | TRBV29-1 | TRBD1 | TGCAGCGTTAGGGGGCGGGTAACAGATACGCAGTATTTT | CSVRGRVTDTQYF
TRBJ1-1 | once | TRBV11-2 | NA | TGTGCCAGCAGCTTGAGGAACACTGAAGCTTTCTTT | CASSLRNTEAFF
TRBJ1-1 | NA | TRBV2 | NA | TGTGCCAGCAGCGCCCGTCGGGACACTGAAGCTTTCTTT | CASSARRDTEAFF
TRBJ1-5 | NA | TRBV7-2 | TRBD1 | TGTGCCAGCAGCCTAGGAGGGGGCGGTCAGCCCCAGCATTTT | CASSLGGGGQPQHF
TRBJ1-1 | few | TRBV29-1 | TRBD1 | TGCAGCGTCCCGGGACAGGGCCGGAACACTGAAGCTTTCTTT | CSVPGQGRNTEAFF
TRBJ1-1 | NA | TRBV5-1 | TRBD1 | TGCGCCAGCAACCTTGGGGCGGGACAGGGCTGGACTGAAGCTTTCTTT | CASNLGAGQGWTEAFF
TRBJ2-5 | few | TRBV5-8 | NA | TGTGCCAGCAGCCTACCCCACGAAAGATATCAAGAGACCCAGTACTTC | CASSLPHERYQETQYF
TRBJ2-5 | NA | TRBV25-1 | NA | TGTGCCAGCGCGCCCAATCCAGGGGAGACCCAGTACTTC | CASAPNPGETQYF
TRBJ2-2 | NA | TRBV2 | NA | TGTGCCAGCAGTCCTCAGGGATCCAATACCGGGGAGCTGTTTTTT | CASSPQGSNTGELFF
TRBJ1-1 | NA | TRBV30 | NA | TGTGCCTGGAGTGCGGACCGTCCCCTATGGACTGAAGCTTTCTTT | CAWSADRPLWTEAFF
TRBJ1-1 | few | TRBV19 | NA | TGTGCCAGTAAGCACTCAGGGAGGAACACTGAAGCTTTCTTT | CASKHSGRNTEAFF
TRBJ1-5 | NA | TRBV11-2 | NA | TGTGCCAGCAGCCTGGACACGAATCAGCCCCAGCATTTT | CASSLDTNQPQHF
TRBJ1-3 | once | TRBV30 | TRBD1 | TGTGCCTGGAGTACCGGGACAGCCTCTGGAAACACCATATATTTT | CAWSTGTASGNTIYF